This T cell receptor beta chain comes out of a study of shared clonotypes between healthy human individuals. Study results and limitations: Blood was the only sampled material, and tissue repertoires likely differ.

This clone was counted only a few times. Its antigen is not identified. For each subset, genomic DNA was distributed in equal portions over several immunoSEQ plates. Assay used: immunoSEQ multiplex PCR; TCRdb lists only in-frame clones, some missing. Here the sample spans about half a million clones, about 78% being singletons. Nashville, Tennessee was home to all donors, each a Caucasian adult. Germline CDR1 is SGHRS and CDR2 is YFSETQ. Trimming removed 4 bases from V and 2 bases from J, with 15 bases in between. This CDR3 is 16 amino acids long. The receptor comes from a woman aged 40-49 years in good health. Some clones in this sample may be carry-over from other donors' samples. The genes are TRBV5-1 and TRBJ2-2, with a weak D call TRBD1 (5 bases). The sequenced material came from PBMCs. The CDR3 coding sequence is TGCGCCAGCAGCCGTGGTAAAGGGGCAAACACCGGGGAGCTGTTTTTT. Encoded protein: CASSRGKGANTGELFF. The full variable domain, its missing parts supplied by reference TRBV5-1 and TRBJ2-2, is KAGVTQTPRYLIKTRGQQVTLSCSPISGHRSVSWYQQTPGQGLQFLFEYFSETQRNKGNFPGRFSGRQFSNSRSEMNVSTLELGDSALYLCASSRGKGANTGELFFGEGSRLTVL.